The T cell receptor beta chain under discussion was sequenced for a study of T cell repertoires in cytomegalovirus infection. Study information: Indicated by public TCR beta signatures were CMV infection and matching HLA type.

TCRdb ran MiXCR on the reads and lists one entry per CDR3 protein. The data contain about 740,000 distinct CDR3 sequences, roughly 35% of them seen just once; the ten biggest clones take up 2.5% to 3.5%. Germline lookup yields CDR1 SGHTA and CDR2 FQGNSA. V lost 5 bases and J 0 bases, leaving 11 bases between the germline ends. This CDR3 spans 15 amino acids. This clonotype was observed many times. Its cognate antigen is unknown. General study points: There were carriers of CMV plus the relevant HLA, and cumulative public TCR beta family frequency identified them. Across the ex vivo response, the dominant clonotypes were HLA-C-restricted CMV-specific TCR beta clonotypes.

V gene TRBV7-2 combines with J gene TRBJ2-1; maybe TRBD1 (5 bases). Sequencing was done on a sample of PBMCs. The sequence was obtained from a human donor in good health (CMV status not recorded). Some clones in this sample may be carry-over from other donors' samples. CDR3 sequence: CASSPRQSSYNEQFF. CDR3 bases: TGTGCCAGCAGCCCGCGACAGAGCTCCTACAATGAGCAGTTCTTC.